The 2 T cell receptor beta chains reported below all come from one sample, sequenced in a study of vaccination effects on CD4 cells after COVID-19. After expansion with viral peptide pools in the ViraFEST assay, antigen-specific CD4+ T cells were sequenced. Culture lasted about ten days before CD4+ T cell isolation. Method: immunoSEQ multiplex PCR; TCRdb's copy keeps in-frame clones and lacks some. The repertoire includes 50,000 to 65,000 clones, roughly four fifths of them detected once, and about 2.5% sits in the top ten. Antigens for these TCRs are unknown. The specimen was CD4+ T cells from PBMCs cultured with HCoV-229E spike peptides, collected before COVID-19 vaccination. Receptor source: a human donor who received a COVID-19 vaccine.

The V gene is TRBV19, the J gene TRBJ1-5; 8 nucleotides align to TRBD1. Trimming removed 7 bases from V and 7 bases from J; junction bases left unmatched: 6. This CDR3 region has 13 residues. CDR1 and CDR2 from the germline V gene are LNHDA and SQIVND (reference sequence). The CDR3 sequence: CASKTGGYQPQHF. The DNA of the CDR3 is TGTGCCAGTAAAACAGGGGGATACCAGCCCCAGCATTTT.

This rearrangement joins TRBV5-1 to TRBJ2-1; possible D gene TRBD2, 6 bases. Trimming took 0 bases from V and 3 from J, leaving 10 bases between them. The CDR3 has 15 amino acids. Germline loops: CDR1 SGHRS, CDR2 YFSETQ. The CDR3 region has the DNA TGCGCCAGCAGCTTGGAGGAGGGGATCTACAATGAGCAGTTCTTC. Translated, it gives CASSLEEGIYNEQFF.